This paragraph covers one T cell receptor (beta chain) sequence. The antigen is undetermined. The data are from a study of T cell responses to AZD1222 COVID-19 vaccine. Overall study results and limits: Breadth and depth of Spike-specific TCRs rose after two AZD1222 doses. Possibly, clonal diversity was underestimated; donors were largely white British and included more females. Unmutated regions of variants are reportedly targeted by nearly half of spike-specific TCRs. Repertoire samples came only from after the peak T cell response.

Libraries were prepared by immunoSEQ multiplex PCR; TCRdb keeps only in-frame clonotypes and omits some of them. The sample lists tens of thousands of clones, around 80% occurring once. V lost 3 bases and J lost 9, with 22 bases in between. The CDR3 covers 16 residues. Germline V gene sequence: CDR1 SGHTS, CDR2 YDEGEE. V gene TRBV5-8 combines with J gene TRBJ1-5; D unresolved. The sequence derives from an adult in good health. Material: peripheral blood, obtained on day 0 of AZD1222 vaccination. CDR3 DNA sequence: TGTGCCAGCAGCTCGACTCACGGACGTGGCGAGGGGCCCCAGCATTTT. As protein: CASSSTHGRGEGPQHF.